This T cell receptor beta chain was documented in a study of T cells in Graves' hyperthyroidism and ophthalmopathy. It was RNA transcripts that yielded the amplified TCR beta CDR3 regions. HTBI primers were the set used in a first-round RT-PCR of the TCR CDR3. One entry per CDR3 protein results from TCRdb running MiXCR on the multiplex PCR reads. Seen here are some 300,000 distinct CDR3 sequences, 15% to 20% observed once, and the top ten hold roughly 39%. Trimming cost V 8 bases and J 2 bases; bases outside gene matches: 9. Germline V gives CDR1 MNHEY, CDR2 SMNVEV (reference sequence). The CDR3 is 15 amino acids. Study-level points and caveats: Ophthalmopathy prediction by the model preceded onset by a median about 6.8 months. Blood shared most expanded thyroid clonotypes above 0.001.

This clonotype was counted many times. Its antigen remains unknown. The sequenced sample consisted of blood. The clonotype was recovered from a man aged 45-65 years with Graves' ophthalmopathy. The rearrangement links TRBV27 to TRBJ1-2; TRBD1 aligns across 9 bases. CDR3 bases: TGTGCCAGCCGGGGCCCCGGGACAGGGAACTATGGCTACACCTTC. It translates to CASRGPGTGNYGYTF.